Each of the 21 T cell receptor beta chains below was sequenced from the same sample in a study of cytomegalovirus exposure and HLA in healthy donors (dated 2017 in TCRdb). The library was produced with the immunoSEQ multiplex PCR assay. The multiplex PCR relied on a mix of 60 forward primers for TCR Vbeta segments and 13 reverse primers for TCR Jbeta segments. In its TCRdb copy, this immuneACCESS table keeps in-frame sequences only and misses some clones. Where compared with another copy, unresolved V genes explain less than half of these, and the others have no known cause. The sample profile shows about 77,000 clones; 75% to 80% of them were found once. The ten largest clones represent 3% to 3.5% of the sample. The specimen was PBMCs. The receptor set was obtained from a man aged 35-49 years in good health and CMV-seronegative.

The count of this clone is one. The chain is built from TRBV29-1 and TRBJ2-1; perhaps TRBD1 as D (5 bases). The CDR3 loop spans 15 amino acids. Trimming removed 7 bases at V and 2 bases at J, with 18 bases between. Germline values: CDR1 SQVTM, CDR2 ANQGSEA. The CDR3 sequence: CSAQGHVGPYNEQFF. CDR3 in DNA: TGCAGCGCCCAGGGCCATGTAGGGCCCTACAATGAGCAGTTCTTC.

The chain couples TRBV15 to TRBJ2-7, with 7 bases that match TRBD1. The V segment lost 4 bases and the J segment 3 bases; nucleotides outside the gene matches: 6. The CDR3 contains 14 residues. Germline assignment: CDR1 LNHNV and CDR2 YYDKDF (reference sequence). CDR3 amino acids: CATSTWTGSYEQYF. The CDR3 bases are TGTGCCACCAGCACTTGGACAGGTAGCTACGAGCAGTACTTC. The variable domain in full, with the rest retrieved from reference TRBV15 and TRBJ2-7, is DAMVIQNPRYQVTQFGKPVTLSCSQTLNHNVMYWYQQKSSQAPKLLFHYYDKDFNNEADTPDNFQSRRPNTSFCFLDIRSPGLGDTAMYLCATSTWTGSYEQYFGPGTRLTVT.

The chain links TRBV7-9 to TRBJ2-7, with D perhaps TRBD2 (6 bases). V gave up 4 bases and J gave up 4 bases, with 17 bases separating them. The CDR3 loop spans 15 amino acids. Germline loops: CDR1 SEHNR, CDR2 FQNEAQ (reference sequence). The CDR3 DNA is TGTGCCAGCAGCTCCCACCGGGACTGGACATACGAGCAGTACTTC. Its protein is CASSSHRDWTYEQYF.

This chain links TRBV5-4 with TRBJ2-1, with 8 bases identical to TRBD1. Germline assignment: CDR1 SGHNT and CDR2 YYREEE (reference sequence). The trim removed 1 base at V and 1 base at J, leaving 16 bases unmatched. The CDR3 has 20 residues. The CDR3 here is CASSLPLGRGRIASYNEQFF. CDR3 DNA: TGTGCCAGCAGCTTGCCGCTGGGCAGGGGGCGAATTGCTTCCTACAATGAGCAGTTCTTC.

In this sample, this clone turned up once. The V call is TRBV7-9, the J call TRBJ2-7; perhaps TRBD2 as D (6 bases). Trimming pared 5 bases from V and 2 bases from J, leaving 13 bases between. The CDR3 has 14 residues. Germline CDR1 SEHNR, CDR2 FQNEAQ (reference sequence). The CDR3 coding sequence is TGTGCCAGCAGCCGCGGGACGGCTACCTACGAGCAGTACTTC. It encodes CASSRGTATYEQYF.

The gene calls are TRBV18 and TRBJ1-5; D unresolved. Germline CDR1 is KGHSH and CDR2 is LQKENI. Trimming removed 5 bases at V and 0 bases at J, with 8 bases between. The CDR3 totals 14 residues. The CDR3 DNA sequence: TGTGCCAGCTCATTGTCCTTTAGCAATCAGCCCCAGCATTTT. It yields the protein CASSLSFSNQPQHF.

The V call is TRBV2, the J call TRBJ1-1; D is perhaps TRBD1 (5 bases). V was clipped by 2 bases and J by 5 bases, with 9 bases between them. Germline lookup yields CDR1 SNHLY and CDR2 FYNNEI. This CDR3 has 13 amino acids. The CDR3 nucleotides are TGTGCCAGCAGTGAAAGGGGCCGGACTGAAGCTTTCTTT. This codes for CASSERGRTEAFF.

This chain joins TRBV5-1 and TRBJ1-2; D unclear. CDR1 is SGHRS, CDR2 YFSETQ, per germline. There are 14 residues in the CDR3. V was trimmed by 1 base and J by 0 bases, leaving 7 bases between them. CDR3 protein: CASSLQEPNYGYTF. DNA of the CDR3: TGCGCCAGCAGCTTGCAGGAACCTAACTATGGCTACACCTTC. The whole variable domain, remainder taken from reference TRBV5-1 and TRBJ1-2, is KAGVTQTPRYLIKTRGQQVTLSCSPISGHRSVSWYQQTPGQGLQFLFEYFSETQRNKGNFPGRFSGRQFSNSRSEMNVSTLELGDSALYLCASSLQEPNYGYTFGSGTRLTVV.

The chain employs TRBV7-9 and TRBJ1-6, with D perhaps matching TRBD1 (6 bases). The CDR3 extends over 15 amino acids. Trimming took 5 bases from V and 6 from J, leaving 14 bases between them. Per germline, CDR1 SEHNR and CDR2 FQNEAQ (reference sequence). DNA of the CDR3: TGTGCCAGCAGCGTGAACAGGGAAGCTAATTCACCCCTCCACTTT. Residues: CASSVNREANSPLHF.

V and J are TRBV29-1 and TRBJ2-7; D is perhaps TRBD1 (5 bases). V was shortened by 6 bases and J by 2 bases, with 20 bases between the two germline ends. This CDR3 contains 15 residues. Germline loops: CDR1 SQVTM, CDR2 ANQGSEA. Here the CDR3 reads CSVKDSIAPTYEQYF. The DNA of the CDR3 is TGCAGCGTGAAAGACAGCATCGCCCCTACCTACGAGCAGTACTTC.

Notes on this clone: A read error may account for a junction end that differs from germline. The chain combines TRBV7-2 with TRBJ1-2, with 7 positions matching TRBD1. Germline CDR1 reads SGHTA; CDR2 reads FQGNSA. The CDR3 runs 11 residues. For the CDR3, the DNA is TGTGCCAGCACCCAGGGGGAAGGCTACCCCTTC. As protein: CASTQGEGYPF.

The chain is built from TRBV4-3 and TRBJ1-6, with 7 bases that match TRBD1. The V gene's germline CDR1 is LGHNA and CDR2 YSLEER. The ends lost 3 bases at V and 4 bases at J; junction bases unmatched: 6. This CDR3 has 16 residues. The DNA of the CDR3 is TGCGCCAGCAGCCAGAGCCCGGGACAGTATAATTCACCCCTCCACTTT. Residues: CASSQSPGQYNSPLHF.

The chain combines TRBV18 with TRBJ1-5; 7 nucleotides agree with TRBD1. Germline CDR1 is KGHSH and CDR2 is LQKENI. The CDR3 totals 13 residues. J lost 7 bases, V lost 6 bases, and 6 bases had no gene match. The CDR3 DNA reads as TGTGCCAGCTCCGACAGGGAGAGACAGCCCCAGCATTTT. It specifies CASSDRERQPQHF.

This chain joins TRBV19 and TRBJ1-6; unclear D gene. V lost 5 bases to trimming and J lost 11 bases, with 16 bases between them. The CDR3 has 14 amino acids. The germline V gene encodes CDR1 LNHDA and CDR2 SQIVND (reference sequence). For the CDR3, the DNA is TGTGCCAGTAGTGCCTGGATAGCATCCACACCCCTCCACTTT. Its translation is CASSAWIASTPLHF.

The J gene is TRBJ2-3, the V gene TRBV6-4; 7 bases are shared with TRBD1. The germline CDR1 and CDR2 sequences are MRHNA and SNTAGT. The CDR3 spans 15 residues. Trimming cost V 0 bases and J 3 bases; bases outside gene matches: 3. CDR3 in DNA: TGTGCCAGCAGTGACTCGGCCAGGGGGACAGATACGCAGTATTTT. Translation: CASSDSARGTDTQYF.

The genes are TRBV6-5 and TRBJ2-1; 11 bases line up with TRBD2. Trimming cost V 2 bases and J 9 bases; bases outside gene matches: 6. The length of the CDR3 is 15 residues. Looked up from germline, CDR1 is MNHEY and CDR2 is SVGAGI. The CDR3 is CASSYVAGGPGEQFF. In nucleotides, the CDR3 is TGTGCCAGCAGTTACGTAGCGGGGGGGCCAGGTGAGCAGTTCTTC.

This clone was found a few times. V usage is TRBV7-2 and J usage is TRBJ1-3; 7 nucleotides agree with TRBD1. The V and J ends lost 5 bases and 3 bases, in that order; junction bases with no gene match: 7. The CDR3 has 15 residues. Germline-derived CDR1 and CDR2 are SGHTA and FQGNSA. CDR3 DNA sequence: TGTGCCAGCAGCCTAACAGGGGTGGGTGGAAACACCATATATTTT. This sequence encodes CASSLTGVGGNTIYF.

The gene calls are TRBV28 and TRBJ2-3; no definite D call. Germline V gene lookup returns CDR1 MDHEN and CDR2 SYDVKM. V lost 2 bases to trimming and J lost 3 bases, with 6 bases between them. The length of the CDR3 is 13 residues. CDR3 sequence reads: CASSLAITDTQYF. In DNA form, the CDR3 reads TGTGCCAGCAGTTTAGCGATTACAGATACGCAGTATTTT.

The rearrangement uses TRBV7-9 and TRBJ1-1, with TRBD1 matching over 9 bases. Germline V gene data show CDR1 as SEHNR and CDR2 as FQNEAQ (reference sequence). The CDR3 has 16 amino acids. The J segment lost 4 bases and the V segment lost 4 bases, leaving 10 bases of the junction unmatched. This chain's CDR3 is CASSSGQGPRGTEAFF. In DNA, the CDR3 is TGTGCCAGCAGCTCCGGACAGGGGCCCCGGGGCACTGAAGCTTTCTTT.

Only one count was recorded for this clone. The chain carries TRBV19 and TRBJ1-5, with D perhaps matching TRBD1 (6 bases). The V gene's germline CDR1 is LNHDA and CDR2 SQIVND (reference sequence). V lost 5 bases and J 5 bases, leaving 13 bases between the germline ends. The CDR3 is 14 amino acids. The CDR3 bases are TGTGCCAGTAGTTCTGAACAGGGTTATCAGCCCCAGCATTTT. Protein product: CASSSEQGYQPQHF.

This clone has a handful of counts. The chain joins TRBV5-1 to TRBJ1-1; 12 bases are shared with TRBD1. The CDR3 has 16 residues. J lost 2 bases, V lost 5 bases, and 7 bases had no gene match. The germline V gene encodes CDR1 SGHRS and CDR2 YFSETQ. In DNA form, the CDR3 reads TGCGCCAGCAGAACCGGGACAGGGGGCCCAAACACTGAAGCTTTCTTT. Its translation: CASRTGTGGPNTEAFF.